These 22 T cell receptor beta chains were all obtained from the same sample, sequenced in a study of brain T cells in children with intractable seizures. Data came from immunoSEQ multiplex PCR; TCRdb stores just in-frame clones and leaves some out. The sample records under 150,000 clones, 85% to 95% being singletons. This material consisted of peripheral blood, taken at surgery. These receptors were obtained from a boy under two years old with hemimegalencephaly and intractable seizures.

The genes are TRBV2 and TRBJ2-3; 11 bases align to TRBD2. Germline values: CDR1 SNHLY, CDR2 FYNNEI. J was trimmed by 1 base and V by 6 bases; bases with no gene match: 3. The CDR3 sequence is 15 residues long. CDR3 sequence reads: CASRLAGVGTDTQYF. The CDR3 region has the DNA TGTGCCAGCAGACTAGCGGGAGTGGGCACAGATACGCAGTATTTT.

The gene calls are TRBV4-1 and TRBJ2-7; possible D gene TRBD2, 5 bases. Looked up from germline, CDR1 is MGHRA and CDR2 is YSYEKL. This CDR3 has 13 residues. Trimming shortened V by 3 bases and J by 0 bases, and 6 bases separated the two germline ends. This CDR3 reads CASSQRDSYEQYF. The CDR3 DNA reads TGCGCCAGCAGCCAGAGGGACTCCTACGAGCAGTACTTC.

This clone was seen a single time. V gene TRBV5-7 combines with J gene TRBJ2-7; 11 positions agree with TRBD1. TRBV5-7 is an ORF, and what it does is uncertain. Trimming removed 4 bases from V and 4 bases from J; junction bases left unmatched: 19. CDR3 length: 19 residues. The CDR3 protein is CASSTTPTAPGQGEYEQYF. In DNA, the CDR3 is TGTGCCAGCAGCACCACCCCTACAGCTCCGGGACAGGGGGAATACGAGCAGTACTTC.

The J gene is TRBJ1-1, the V gene TRBV20-1, with 7 bases fitting TRBD1. The CDR3 covers 13 residues. V trimming: 3 bases; J trimming: 4 bases; junction bases outside the gene matches: 5. CDR1 is DFQATT and CDR2 is SNEGSKA in the germline V gene (reference sequence). The CDR3 DNA sequence: TGCAGTGCTAGTATGGCAGGGGGCACTGAAGCTTTCTTT. Translating gives CSASMAGGTEAFF.

To note about this clone: Other DNA sequences within the sample encode an identical CDR3. V usage is TRBV19 and J usage is TRBJ1-2; D is undetermined. CDR1 and CDR2 from the germline V gene are LNHDA and SQIVND (reference sequence). This CDR3 is 14 amino acids long. The V end was cut by 3 bases, the J end by 4 bases, with 12 bases between. DNA of the CDR3: TGTGCCAGTAGTATGGGAGGCGGGTCCTATGGCTACACCTTC. Translating it yields CASSMGGGSYGYTF. The whole variable domain, filled in from reference TRBV19 and TRBJ1-2, reads DGGITQSPKYLFRKEGQNVTLSCEQNLNHDAMYWYRQDPGQGLRLIYYSQIVNDFQKGDIAEGYSVSREKKESFPLTVTSAQKNPTAFYLCASSMGGGSYGYTFGSGTRLTVV.

This rearrangement joins TRBV27 to TRBJ2-5; possible D gene TRBD2, 5 bases. Trimming took off 0 bases at V and 5 bases at J, with 10 bases between the two ends. The CDR3 extends over 14 amino acids. Germline CDR1 reads MNHEY; CDR2 reads SMNVEV (reference sequence). The CDR3 DNA reads as TGTGCCAGCAGTTTATCTCTGGGAGCGGAGACCCAGTACTTC. Residues: CASSLSLGAETQYF.

This chain joins TRBV15 and TRBJ2-5; tentative D call: TRBD2 (5 bases). Germline V gene lookup returns CDR1 LNHNV and CDR2 YYDKDF (reference sequence). Trimming took off 5 bases at V and 5 bases at J, with 15 bases between the two ends. CDR3 length: 14 amino acids. CDR3 in DNA: TGTGCCACCAGCCACAAGGACTGGTGGGAGACCCAGTACTTC. Protein product: CATSHKDWWETQYF.

The chain recombines TRBV27 with TRBJ2-3; TRBD2 aligns across 12 bases. V dropped 6 bases and J dropped 0; count of bases not matched to a gene: 10. Germline values: CDR1 MNHEY, CDR2 SMNVEV (reference sequence). The CDR3 length is 18 residues. The CDR3 here is CASRLGLAGLLSTDTQYF. The DNA of the CDR3 is TGTGCCAGCAGACTCGGACTAGCGGGATTATTAAGCACAGATACGCAGTATTTT.

The chain is built from TRBV27 and TRBJ2-1, with 9 positions matching TRBD2. After removal of 6 bases from V and 2 bases from J, the junction contained 5 bases not matched to a gene. The CDR3 runs 15 residues. In germline, CDR1 is MNHEY, CDR2 SMNVEV (reference sequence). Written as DNA, the CDR3 is TGTGCCAGCAGCTGGGGGACTAGCACCTACAATGAGCAGTTCTTC. Amino acids: CASSWGTSTYNEQFF.

The chain links TRBV5-1 to TRBJ2-1, with 10 bases aligning to TRBD2. This CDR3 has 16 amino acids. Germline-derived CDR1 and CDR2 are SGHRS and YFSETQ. V lost 3 bases, J lost 11 bases, and 14 bases stayed unmatched. CDR3 in amino acids: CASSSGGASGSPQQFF. CDR3 coding DNA: TGCGCCAGCAGCTCCGGGGGGGCTAGCGGGAGCCCTCAGCAGTTCTTC.

This CDR3 reads CASSYRGGGYTF. The CDR3, as DNA: TGTGCCAGCAGTTACCGGGGAGGTGGCTACACCTTC. This chain joins TRBV6-5 and TRBJ1-2; no reliable D call. Trimming removed 2 bases from V and 7 bases from J, with 8 bases in between. There are 12 residues in the CDR3. The germline V gene encodes CDR1 MNHEY and CDR2 SVGAGI.

The chain uses TRBV9 and TRBJ2-1; possibly TRBD2 for D (5 bases). V was shortened by 0 bases and J by 0 bases, with 10 bases between the two germline ends. The CDR3 has 16 residues. Germline CDR1 is SGDLS and CDR2 is YYNGEE. Here the CDR3 DNA reads TGTGCCAGCAGCGTAGCGGACTTACCCTCCTACAATGAGCAGTTCTTC. Translated: CASSVADLPSYNEQFF.

This clone was recorded only once. The genes are TRBV28 and TRBJ1-2, with D unclear. There are 12 residues in the CDR3. Germline V CDR1 and CDR2: MDHEN, SYDVKM. V lost 10 bases and J 7 bases, leaving 16 bases between the germline ends. The CDR3 protein is CATTAVASGYTF. In DNA form, the CDR3 reads TGTGCCACCACCGCGGTCGCGAGTGGCTACACCTTC.

This chain joins TRBV5-5 and TRBJ2-3; weak D call: TRBD2 (6 bases). Germline CDR1 and CDR2: SGHKS and YYEKEE (reference sequence). CDR3 size: 14 residues. V was clipped by 1 base and J by 4 bases, with 10 bases between them. CDR3 in DNA: TGTGCCAGCAGCTTGATGGGGGGTGCAGATACGCAGTATTTT. Protein sequence: CASSLMGGADTQYF.

The chain recombines TRBV29-1 with TRBJ2-1; D ambiguous. Germline CDR1 SQVTM, CDR2 ANQGSEA. V was cut by 4 bases and J by 5 bases, with 9 bases left in between. The CDR3 extends over 12 amino acids. The CDR3 DNA is TGCAGCGTTGTAGTACGGCACAATGAGCAGTTCTTC. This encodes CSVVVRHNEQFF.

The chain joins TRBV28 to TRBJ1-1; D gene unclear. The V end lost 3 bases, the J end lost 8 bases, and 7 bases lay between the germline ends. Germline lookup yields CDR1 MDHEN and CDR2 SYDVKM. CDR3 size: 11 residues. The CDR3 DNA sequence: TGTGCCAGCAGTTTGGTTGGGGAAGCTTTCTTT. It specifies CASSLVGEAFF.

The rearrangement links TRBV6-2 or TRBV6-3 to TRBJ2-1; the match to TRBD2 covers 11 bases. The CDR3 has 16 amino acids. The V segment lost 6 bases and the J segment 2 bases; nucleotides outside the gene matches: 6. Germline V lookup: CDR1 MNHEY, CDR2 SVGEGT. This chain's CDR3 is CASSPSGRKTYNEQFF. The CDR3 DNA is TGTGCCAGCAGCCCTAGCGGGAGGAAGACCTACAATGAGCAGTTCTTC.

V usage is TRBV6-5 and J usage is TRBJ1-3; no clear D gene. Trimming stripped 0 bases from V and 5 bases from J, with 5 bases between. The CDR3 consists of 13 residues. Germline V lookup: CDR1 MNHEY, CDR2 SVGAGI. The CDR3 region is CASSYSGRNTIYF. CDR3 bases: TGTGCCAGCAGTTACTCAGGGCGAAACACCATATATTTT.

The chain combines TRBV12-5 with TRBJ2-7; no clear D gene. Germline V lookup: CDR1 LGHNT, CDR2 FRNRAP. The ends were cut back, 1 base at V and 3 bases at J, with 4 bases in the middle. This CDR3 comprises 12 residues. This CDR3 is CASGLGIYEQYF. In DNA, the CDR3 is TGTGCTAGTGGTTTGGGAATCTACGAGCAGTACTTC.

V gene TRBV5-4 combines with J gene TRBJ1-1; TRBD1 is a possible D gene (6 bases). Trimming took off 0 bases at V and 11 bases at J, with 14 bases between the two ends. The CDR3 consists of 13 residues. Germline loops: CDR1 SGHNT, CDR2 YYREEE (reference sequence). The CDR3 bases are TGTGCCAGCAGCTTGGCCGGGGGCGACGAGGCTTTCTTT. Translated, it gives CASSLAGGDEAFF.

The chain recombines TRBV15 with TRBJ2-5; D uncertain. Germline CDR1 and CDR2: LNHNV and YYDKDF (reference sequence). This CDR3 has 14 amino acids. The ends were cut back, 0 bases at V and 5 bases at J, with 10 bases in the middle. The CDR3 spells CATSRDGRSETQYF. In DNA, the CDR3 is TGTGCCACCAGCAGAGATGGGCGCAGTGAGACCCAGTACTTC.

The V and J genes are TRBV5-1 and TRBJ1-1; tentatively, D is TRBD1 (6 bases). There are 14 residues in the CDR3. Trimming took 0 bases from V and 2 from J, leaving 8 bases between them. Looked up from germline, CDR1 is SGHRS and CDR2 is YFSETQ. This CDR3 reads CASSLDRANTEAFF. The CDR3 bases are TGCGCCAGCAGCTTGGACAGGGCCAACACTGAAGCTTTCTTT.